The TCR beta chain described here comes from a study of T-cell memory formation after mild COVID-19. Study-level information: Most TCR clusters belonged to a single donor. Study findings and constraints: Detection of some responders pre-infection suggested pre-existing cross-reactive memory T cells participated. Clones contracting day 15 to 85 were balanced CD4/CD8; later expanders leaned CD4+.

The table lists this clonotype with many counts. The antigen remains unidentified. Researchers used 5'RACE with constant-segment primers to make TCR alpha and TCR beta cDNA libraries that carry sample barcodes and UMIs. A single record per CDR3 protein comes from TCRdb applying MiXCR to the 5' RACE reads. The table records under 450,000 distinct CDR3 sequences, 20% to 25% of them present only once. The CDR3 runs 15 residues. Germline assignment: CDR1 SGHAT and CDR2 FQNNGV. Trimming left V 3 bases short and J 5 bases short, with 14 bases between. The clonotype was recovered from a man younger than 35 who had mild COVID-19 (a few samples of this study predate the infection). Cell type and time point are not known. The sample comprised PBMCs or a T cell subset sorted from them (not recorded which). The V call is TRBV11-2, the J call TRBJ1-5, with D uncertain. CDR3 in amino acids: CASSFKGLKDQPQHF. The CDR3 DNA reads as TGTGCCAGCAGCTTTAAAGGTCTGAAGGATCAGCCCCAGCATTTT.